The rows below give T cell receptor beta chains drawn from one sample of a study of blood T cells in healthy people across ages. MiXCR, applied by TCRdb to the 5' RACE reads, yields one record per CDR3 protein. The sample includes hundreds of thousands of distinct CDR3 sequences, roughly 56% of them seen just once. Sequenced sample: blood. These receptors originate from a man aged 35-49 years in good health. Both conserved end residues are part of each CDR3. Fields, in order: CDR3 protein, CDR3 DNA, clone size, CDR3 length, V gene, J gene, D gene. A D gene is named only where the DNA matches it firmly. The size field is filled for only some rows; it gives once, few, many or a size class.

cdr3_aa: CASTRLAGVGEQFF; cdr3_nt: TGTGCCAGCACCCGACTAGCGGGAGTGGGTGAGCAGTTCTTC; clone_size: NA; cdr3_length: 14; v_call: TRBV7-2; j_call: TRBJ2-1; d_call: TRBD2
cdr3_aa: CASSQNTGVSYNEQFF; cdr3_nt: TGTGCCAGCAGCCAGAACACAGGGGTCTCCTACAATGAGCAGTTCTTC; clone_size: NA; cdr3_length: 16; v_call: TRBV4-2; j_call: TRBJ2-1; d_call: TRBD1
cdr3_aa: CASSELRQAPENEQFF; cdr3_nt: TGTGCCAGCAGTGAATTGCGACAGGCCCCGGAAAATGAGCAGTTCTTC; clone_size: few; cdr3_length: 16; v_call: TRBV2; j_call: TRBJ2-1; d_call: NA
cdr3_aa: CASSVGDFRDEQFF; cdr3_nt: TGTGCCAGCAGCGTTGGGGACTTTCGGGATGAGCAGTTCTTC; clone_size: NA; cdr3_length: 14; v_call: TRBV9; j_call: TRBJ2-1; d_call: NA
cdr3_aa: CSADRPGSTDTQYF; cdr3_nt: TGCAGTGCTGACCGACCCGGAAGCACAGATACGCAGTATTTT; clone_size: NA; cdr3_length: 14; v_call: TRBV20-1; j_call: TRBJ2-3; d_call: NA
cdr3_aa: CASSLEAGDEQFF; cdr3_nt: TGTGCCAGCAGCTTGGAAGCGGGAGATGAGCAGTTCTTC; clone_size: few; cdr3_length: 13; v_call: TRBV7-7; j_call: TRBJ2-1; d_call: TRBD2
cdr3_aa: CSATSGGTPSSYNEQFF; cdr3_nt: TGCAGTGCGACTAGCGGGGGGACCCCCAGCTCCTACAATGAGCAGTTCTTC; clone_size: once; cdr3_length: 17; v_call: TRBV20-1; j_call: TRBJ2-1; d_call: TRBD2
cdr3_aa: CASSPGGGGATYNEQFF; cdr3_nt: TGTGCCAGCAGCCCCGGTGGCGGGGGGGCCACTTACAATGAGCAGTTCTTC; clone_size: NA; cdr3_length: 17; v_call: TRBV9; j_call: TRBJ2-1; d_call: TRBD2
cdr3_aa: CSAEGGHEQYF; cdr3_nt: TGCAGCGCCGAGGGGGGACACGAGCAGTACTTC; clone_size: many; cdr3_length: 11; v_call: TRBV29-1; j_call: TRBJ2-7; d_call: NA
cdr3_aa: CASSSPGTSGRNSGANVLTF; cdr3_nt: TGTGCCAGCAGCTCCCCCGGGACTAGCGGGAGGAACTCTGGGGCCAACGTCCTGACTTTC; clone_size: NA; cdr3_length: 20; v_call: TRBV7-3; j_call: TRBJ2-6; d_call: TRBD2
cdr3_aa: CASSNYGALTSEQFF; cdr3_nt: TGTGCCAGCAGCAATTACGGGGCCCTAACGTCTGAGCAGTTCTTC; clone_size: NA; cdr3_length: 15; v_call: TRBV7-3; j_call: TRBJ2-1; d_call: NA
cdr3_aa: CASRKRPGAKNIQYF; cdr3_nt: TGTGCCAGCAGGAAGCGGCCGGGAGCCAAAAACATTCAGTACTTC; clone_size: NA; cdr3_length: 15; v_call: TRBV7-4; j_call: TRBJ2-4; d_call: NA
cdr3_aa: CASSPRTAGNSPLHF; cdr3_nt: TGTGCCAGCAGCCCACGGACGGCCGGCAATTCACCCCTCCACTTT; clone_size: NA; cdr3_length: 15; v_call: TRBV7-9; j_call: TRBJ1-6; d_call: NA
cdr3_aa: CAVGGGGNIQYF; cdr3_nt: TGTGCCGTTGGAGGGGGCGGAAACATTCAGTACTTC; clone_size: NA; cdr3_length: 12; v_call: TRBV30; j_call: TRBJ2-4; d_call: NA
cdr3_aa: CASSLGQDTDSAFF; cdr3_nt: TGCGCCAGCAGCCTAGGACAGGACACGGATTCAGCTTTCTTT; clone_size: NA; cdr3_length: 14; v_call: TRBV5-1; j_call: TRBJ1-1; d_call: TRBD1
cdr3_aa: CASSPNPDIYGYTF; cdr3_nt: TGTGCCAGCAGTCCAAACCCAGACATCTATGGCTACACCTTC; clone_size: NA; cdr3_length: 14; v_call: TRBV12-3/TRBV12-4; j_call: TRBJ1-2; d_call: NA
cdr3_aa: CASSSSGTAKYF; cdr3_nt: TGTGCCAGCAGCTCGAGCGGGACAGCGAAGTACTTC; clone_size: NA; cdr3_length: 12; v_call: TRBV11-2; j_call: TRBJ2-5; d_call: NA
cdr3_aa: CSVAPGQSYGYTF; cdr3_nt: TGCAGCGTTGCTCCGGGACAGAGCTATGGCTACACCTTC; clone_size: NA; cdr3_length: 13; v_call: TRBV29-1; j_call: TRBJ1-2; d_call: TRBD1
cdr3_aa: CSATEGVHEQYF; cdr3_nt: TGCAGTGCTACAGAAGGGGTCCACGAGCAGTACTTC; clone_size: few; cdr3_length: 12; v_call: TRBV20-1; j_call: TRBJ2-7; d_call: NA
cdr3_aa: CASSQGWAGGPTDTQYF; cdr3_nt: TGCGCCAGCAGCCAAGGGTGGGCGGGAGGCCCCACAGATACGCAGTATTTT; clone_size: NA; cdr3_length: 17; v_call: TRBV4-3; j_call: TRBJ2-3; d_call: TRBD2
cdr3_aa: CASSLRSREGTYNEQFF; cdr3_nt: TGTGCCAGCAGCTTAAGGTCGAGGGAGGGCACCTACAATGAGCAGTTCTTC; clone_size: NA; cdr3_length: 17; v_call: TRBV7-8; j_call: TRBJ2-1; d_call: TRBD2
cdr3_aa: CASGAGEETQYF; cdr3_nt: TGTGCCAGCGGAGCGGGGGAAGAGACCCAGTACTTC; clone_size: NA; cdr3_length: 12; v_call: TRBV12-3/TRBV12-4; j_call: TRBJ2-5; d_call: TRBD2
cdr3_aa: CASSQWAGGGSGANVLTF; cdr3_nt: TGTGCCAGCAGCCAGTGGGCCGGTGGGGGGTCTGGGGCCAACGTCCTGACTTTC; clone_size: few; cdr3_length: 18; v_call: TRBV4-2; j_call: TRBJ2-6; d_call: NA
cdr3_aa: CASSLDPGYNEQFF; cdr3_nt: TGTGCCAGCAGCTTAGACCCAGGGTACAATGAGCAGTTCTTC; clone_size: NA; cdr3_length: 14; v_call: TRBV7-6; j_call: TRBJ2-1; d_call: NA
cdr3_aa: CSVVGESGDLFF; cdr3_nt: TGCAGCGTTGTCGGGGAATCCGGGGATCTGTTTTTT; clone_size: NA; cdr3_length: 12; v_call: TRBV29-1; j_call: TRBJ1-4; d_call: NA
cdr3_aa: CASSENEKLFF; cdr3_nt: TGTGCCAGCAGCGAAAATGAAAAACTGTTTTTT; clone_size: many; cdr3_length: 11; v_call: TRBV7-9; j_call: TRBJ1-4; d_call: NA
cdr3_aa: CASSLPRGANVLTF; cdr3_nt: TGTGCCAGCAGCCTGCCCCGGGGGGCCAACGTCCTGACTTTC; clone_size: NA; cdr3_length: 14; v_call: TRBV7-9; j_call: TRBJ2-6; d_call: NA